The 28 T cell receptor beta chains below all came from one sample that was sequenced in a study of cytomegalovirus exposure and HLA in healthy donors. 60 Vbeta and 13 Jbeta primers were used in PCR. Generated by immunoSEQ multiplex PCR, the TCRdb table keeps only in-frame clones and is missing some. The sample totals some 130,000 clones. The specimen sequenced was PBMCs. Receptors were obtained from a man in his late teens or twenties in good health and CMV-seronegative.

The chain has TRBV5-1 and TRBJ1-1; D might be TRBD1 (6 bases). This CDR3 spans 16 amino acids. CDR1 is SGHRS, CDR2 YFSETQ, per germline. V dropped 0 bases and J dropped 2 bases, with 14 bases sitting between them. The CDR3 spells CASSLGGGASNTEAFF. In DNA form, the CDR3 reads TGCGCCAGCAGCTTGGGGGGGGGCGCTTCTAACACTGAAGCTTTCTTT.

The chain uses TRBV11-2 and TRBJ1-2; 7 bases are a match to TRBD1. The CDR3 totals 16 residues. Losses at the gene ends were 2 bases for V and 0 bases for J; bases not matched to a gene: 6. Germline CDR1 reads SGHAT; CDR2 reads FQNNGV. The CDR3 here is CASSLTTGVANYGYTF. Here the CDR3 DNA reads TGTGCCAGCAGCTTAACCACAGGGGTAGCTAACTATGGCTACACCTTC.

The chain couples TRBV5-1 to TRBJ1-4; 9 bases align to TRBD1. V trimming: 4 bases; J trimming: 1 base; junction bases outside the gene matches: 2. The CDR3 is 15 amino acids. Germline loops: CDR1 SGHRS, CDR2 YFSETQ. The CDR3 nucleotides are TGCGCCAGCAGCCCGGACAGGGGAACTAATGAAAAACTGTTTTTT. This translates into CASSPDRGTNEKLFF.

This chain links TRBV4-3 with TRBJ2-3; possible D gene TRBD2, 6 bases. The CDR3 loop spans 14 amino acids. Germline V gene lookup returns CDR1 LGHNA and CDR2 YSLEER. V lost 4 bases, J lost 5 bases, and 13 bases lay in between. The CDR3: CASSLVVSGDTQYF. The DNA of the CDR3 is TGCGCCAGCAGCCTCGTGGTTAGCGGAGATACGCAGTATTTT.

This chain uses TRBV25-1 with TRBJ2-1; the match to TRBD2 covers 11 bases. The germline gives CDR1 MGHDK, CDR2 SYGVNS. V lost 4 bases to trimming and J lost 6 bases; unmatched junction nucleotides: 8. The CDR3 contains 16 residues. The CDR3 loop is CASSGPLAGVTNEQFF. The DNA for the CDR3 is TGTGCCAGCAGTGGACCACTAGCGGGAGTAACCAATGAGCAGTTCTTC.

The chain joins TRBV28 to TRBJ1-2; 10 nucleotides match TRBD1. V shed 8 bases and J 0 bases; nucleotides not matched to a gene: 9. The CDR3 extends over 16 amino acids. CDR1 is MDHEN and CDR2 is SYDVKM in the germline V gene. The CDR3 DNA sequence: TGTGCCAGCGGAGACAGGGGGCAGCATCCTAACTATGGCTACACCTTC. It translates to CASGDRGQHPNYGYTF.

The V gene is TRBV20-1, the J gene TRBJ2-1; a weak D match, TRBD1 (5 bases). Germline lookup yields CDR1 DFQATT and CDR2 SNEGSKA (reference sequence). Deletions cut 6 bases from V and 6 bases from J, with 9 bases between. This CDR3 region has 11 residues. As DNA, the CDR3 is TGCAGTGCAAGAAGGGGCAATGAGCAGTTCTTC. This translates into CSARRGNEQFF.

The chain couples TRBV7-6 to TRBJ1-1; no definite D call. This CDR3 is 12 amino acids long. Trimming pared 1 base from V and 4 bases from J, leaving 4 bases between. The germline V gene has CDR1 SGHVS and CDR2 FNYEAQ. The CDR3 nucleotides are TGTGCCAGCAGCTTAGTTAGCACTGAAGCTTTCTTT. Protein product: CASSLVSTEAFF. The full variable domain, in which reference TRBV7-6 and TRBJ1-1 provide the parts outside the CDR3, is GAGVSQSPRYKVTKRGQDVALRCDPISGHVSLYWYRQALGQGPEFLTYFNYEAQQDKSGLPNDRFSAERPEGSISTLTIQRTEQRDSAMYRCASSLVSTEAFFGQGTRLTVV.

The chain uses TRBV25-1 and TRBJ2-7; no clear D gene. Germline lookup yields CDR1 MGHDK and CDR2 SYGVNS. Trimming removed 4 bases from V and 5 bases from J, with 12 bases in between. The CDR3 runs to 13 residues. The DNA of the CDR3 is TGTGCCAGCAGTGGCGAACCGATGGACGAGCAGTACTTC. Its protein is CASSGEPMDEQYF.

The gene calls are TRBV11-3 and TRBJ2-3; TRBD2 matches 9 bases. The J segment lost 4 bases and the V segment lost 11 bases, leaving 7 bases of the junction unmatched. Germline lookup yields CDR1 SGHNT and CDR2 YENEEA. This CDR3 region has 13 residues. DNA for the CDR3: TGTGCCTTTAGCGGGAGCGAGGCAGATACGCAGTATTTT. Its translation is CAFSGSEADTQYF. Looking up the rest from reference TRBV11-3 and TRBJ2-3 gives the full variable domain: EAGVVQSPRYKIIEKKQPVAFWCNPISGHNTLYWYLQNLGQGPELLIRYENEEAVDDSQLPKDRFSAERLKGVDSTLKIQPAELGDSAVYLCAFSGSEADTQYFGPGTRLTVL.

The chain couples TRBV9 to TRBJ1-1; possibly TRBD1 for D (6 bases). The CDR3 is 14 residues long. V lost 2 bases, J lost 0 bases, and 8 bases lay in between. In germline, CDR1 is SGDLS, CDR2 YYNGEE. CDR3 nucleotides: TGTGCCAGCAGCGTCTCAGGGGTGAACACTGAAGCTTTCTTT. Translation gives CASSVSGVNTEAFF.

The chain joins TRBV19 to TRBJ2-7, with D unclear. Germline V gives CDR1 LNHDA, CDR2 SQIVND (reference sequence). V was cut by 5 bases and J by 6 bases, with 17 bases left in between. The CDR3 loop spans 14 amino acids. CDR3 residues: CASSLSNFISEQYF. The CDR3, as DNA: TGTGCCAGTAGTTTGTCTAATTTTATTTCCGAGCAGTACTTC.

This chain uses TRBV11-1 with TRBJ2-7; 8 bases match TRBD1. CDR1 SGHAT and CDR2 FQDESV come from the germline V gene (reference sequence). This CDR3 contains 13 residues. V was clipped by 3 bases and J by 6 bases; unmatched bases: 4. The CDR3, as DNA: TGTGCCAGCAGCTTCGACAGGGGTCGCGAGCAGTACTTC. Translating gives CASSFDRGREQYF.

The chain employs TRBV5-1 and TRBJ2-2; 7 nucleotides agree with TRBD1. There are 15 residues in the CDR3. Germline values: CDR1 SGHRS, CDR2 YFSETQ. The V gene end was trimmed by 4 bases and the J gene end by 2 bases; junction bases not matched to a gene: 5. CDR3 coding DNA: TGCGCCAGCAGCATCGGGACAGCAAACACCGGGGAGCTGTTTTTT. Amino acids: CASSIGTANTGELFF.

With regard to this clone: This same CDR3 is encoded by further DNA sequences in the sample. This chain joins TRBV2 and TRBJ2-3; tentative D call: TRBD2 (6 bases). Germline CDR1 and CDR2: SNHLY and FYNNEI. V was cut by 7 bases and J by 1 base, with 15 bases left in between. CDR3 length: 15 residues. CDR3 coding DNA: TGTGCCAGCATAGTAGCCAGCGGGCGCACAGATACGCAGTATTTT. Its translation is CASIVASGRTDTQYF.

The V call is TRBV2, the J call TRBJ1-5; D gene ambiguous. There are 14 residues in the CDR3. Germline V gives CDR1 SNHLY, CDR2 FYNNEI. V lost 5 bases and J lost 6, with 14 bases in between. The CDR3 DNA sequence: TGTGCCAGCAGTTCTATGGGAGGCAGTCAGCCCCAGCATTTT. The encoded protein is CASSSMGGSQPQHF.

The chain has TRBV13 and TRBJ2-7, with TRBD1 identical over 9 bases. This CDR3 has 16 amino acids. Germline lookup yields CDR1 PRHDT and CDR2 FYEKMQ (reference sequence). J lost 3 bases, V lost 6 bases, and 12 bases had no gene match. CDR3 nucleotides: TGTGCCAGCAGTCCCAAGACCGGGACAGGGCTCTACGAGCAGTACTTC. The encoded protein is CASSPKTGTGLYEQYF.

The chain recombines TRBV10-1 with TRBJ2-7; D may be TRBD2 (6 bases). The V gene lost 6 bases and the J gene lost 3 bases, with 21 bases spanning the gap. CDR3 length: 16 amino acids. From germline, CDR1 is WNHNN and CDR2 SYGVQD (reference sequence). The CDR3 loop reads CASREGNGTVNYEQYF. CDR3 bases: TGCGCCAGCAGGGAGGGGAACGGGACTGTCAACTACGAGCAGTACTTC.

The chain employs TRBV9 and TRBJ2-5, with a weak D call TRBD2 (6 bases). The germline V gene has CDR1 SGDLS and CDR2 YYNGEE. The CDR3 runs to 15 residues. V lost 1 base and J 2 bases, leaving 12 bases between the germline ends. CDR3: CASSVNVAVQETQYF. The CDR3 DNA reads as TGTGCCAGCAGCGTAAATGTAGCGGTACAAGAGACCCAGTACTTC.

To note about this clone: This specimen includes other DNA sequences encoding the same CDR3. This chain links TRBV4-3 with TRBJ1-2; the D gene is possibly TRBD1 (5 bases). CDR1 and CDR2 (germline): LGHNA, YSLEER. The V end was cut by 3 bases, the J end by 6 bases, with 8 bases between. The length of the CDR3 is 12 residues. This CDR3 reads CASSHGGDGYTF. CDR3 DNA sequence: TGCGCCAGCAGCCATGGGGGGGATGGCTACACCTTC.

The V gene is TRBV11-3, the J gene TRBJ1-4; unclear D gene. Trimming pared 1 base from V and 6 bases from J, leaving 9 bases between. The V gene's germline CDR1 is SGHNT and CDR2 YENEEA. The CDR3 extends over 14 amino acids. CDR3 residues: CASSLGPGDEKLFF. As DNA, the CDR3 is TGTGCCAGCAGCTTAGGGCCCGGGGATGAAAAACTGTTTTTT.

The DNA for the CDR3 is TGCGCCAGCAGCACGGGACAGCAGAACACTGAAGCTTTCTTT. Its translation: CASSTGQQNTEAFF. The genes are TRBV5-1 and TRBJ1-1, with 7 nucleotides matching TRBD1. The length of the CDR3 is 14 residues. In germline, CDR1 is SGHRS, CDR2 YFSETQ. Trimming cost V 4 bases and J 1 base; bases outside gene matches: 4. The entire variable domain, with the rest obtained from reference TRBV5-1 and TRBJ1-1, is as follows: KAGVTQTPRYLIKTRGQQVTLSCSPISGHRSVSWYQQTPGQGLQFLFEYFSETQRNKGNFPGRFSGRQFSNSRSEMNVSTLELGDSALYLCASSTGQQNTEAFFGQGTRLTVV.

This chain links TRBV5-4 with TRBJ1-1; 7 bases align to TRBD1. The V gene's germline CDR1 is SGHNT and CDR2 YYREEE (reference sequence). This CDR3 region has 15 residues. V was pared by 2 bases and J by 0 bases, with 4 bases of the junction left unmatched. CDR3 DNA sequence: TGTGCCAGCAGCTTACTACAGGGGATGAACACTGAAGCTTTCTTT. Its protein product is CASSLLQGMNTEAFF.

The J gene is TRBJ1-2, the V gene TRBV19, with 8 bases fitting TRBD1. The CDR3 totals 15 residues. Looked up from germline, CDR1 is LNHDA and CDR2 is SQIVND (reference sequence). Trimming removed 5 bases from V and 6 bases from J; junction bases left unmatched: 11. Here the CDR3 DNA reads TGTGCCAGTAGTTTGTGGGGGGGACAGGTGGATGGCTACACCTTC. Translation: CASSLWGGQVDGYTF.

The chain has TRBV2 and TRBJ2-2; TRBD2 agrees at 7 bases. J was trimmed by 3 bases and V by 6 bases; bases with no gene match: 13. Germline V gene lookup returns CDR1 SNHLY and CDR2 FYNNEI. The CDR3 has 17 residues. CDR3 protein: CASRPLGGSTHTGELFF. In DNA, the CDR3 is TGTGCCAGCAGGCCACTGGGCGGGAGCACGCACACCGGGGAGCTGTTTTTT.

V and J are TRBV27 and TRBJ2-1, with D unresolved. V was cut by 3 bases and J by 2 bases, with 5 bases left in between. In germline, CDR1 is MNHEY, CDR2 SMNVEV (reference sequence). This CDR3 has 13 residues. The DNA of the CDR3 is TGTGCCAGCAGTTTTATAGCCTACAATGAGCAGTTCTTC. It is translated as CASSFIAYNEQFF.

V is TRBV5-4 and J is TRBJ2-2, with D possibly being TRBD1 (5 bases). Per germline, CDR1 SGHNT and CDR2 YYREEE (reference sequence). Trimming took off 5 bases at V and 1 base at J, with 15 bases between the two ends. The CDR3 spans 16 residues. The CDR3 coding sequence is TGTGCCAGCAGAGCAGGGCTAGGGAAGAACACCGGGGAGCTGTTTTTT. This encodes CASRAGLGKNTGELFF.

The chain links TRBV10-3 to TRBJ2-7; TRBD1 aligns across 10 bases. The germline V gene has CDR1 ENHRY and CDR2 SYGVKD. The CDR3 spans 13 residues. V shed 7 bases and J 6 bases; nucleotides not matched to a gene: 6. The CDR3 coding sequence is TGTGCCATCACCACGACAGGGGGCGGCGAGCAGTACTTC. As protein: CAITTTGGGEQYF.